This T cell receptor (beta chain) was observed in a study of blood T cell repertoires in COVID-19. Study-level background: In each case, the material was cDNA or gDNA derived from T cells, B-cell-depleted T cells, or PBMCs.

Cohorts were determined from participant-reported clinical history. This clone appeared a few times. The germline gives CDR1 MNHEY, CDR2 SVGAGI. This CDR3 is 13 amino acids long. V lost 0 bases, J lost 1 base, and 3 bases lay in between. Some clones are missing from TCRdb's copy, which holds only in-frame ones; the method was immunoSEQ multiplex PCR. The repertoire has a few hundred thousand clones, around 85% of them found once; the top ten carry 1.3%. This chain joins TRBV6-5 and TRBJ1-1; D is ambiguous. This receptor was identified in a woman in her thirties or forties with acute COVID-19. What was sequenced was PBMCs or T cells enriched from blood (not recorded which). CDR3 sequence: CASSYSQNTEAFF. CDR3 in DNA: TGTGCCAGCAGTTACTCACAGAACACTGAAGCTTTCTTT.